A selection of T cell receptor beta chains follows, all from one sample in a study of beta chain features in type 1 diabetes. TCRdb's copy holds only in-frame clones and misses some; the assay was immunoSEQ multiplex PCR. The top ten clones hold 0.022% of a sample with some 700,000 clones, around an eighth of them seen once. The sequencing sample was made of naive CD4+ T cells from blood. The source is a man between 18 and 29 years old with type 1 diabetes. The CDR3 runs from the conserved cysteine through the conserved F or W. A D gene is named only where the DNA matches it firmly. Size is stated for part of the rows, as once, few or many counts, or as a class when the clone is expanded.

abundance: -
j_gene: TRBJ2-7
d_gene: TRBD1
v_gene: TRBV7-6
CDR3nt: TGTGCCAGCAGCCTCGAGGGACAGGGGCCGGGCGAGCAGTACTTC
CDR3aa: CASSLEGQGPGEQYF

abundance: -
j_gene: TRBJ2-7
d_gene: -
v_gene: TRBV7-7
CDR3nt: TGTGCCAGCAGCTTAGGGGACGGAAGCCTCTACGAGCAGTACTTC
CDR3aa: CASSLGDGSLYEQYF

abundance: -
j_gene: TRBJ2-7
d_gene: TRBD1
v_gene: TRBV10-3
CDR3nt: TGTGCCATCAGAGCTGGGACAGGACAGGACGAGCAGTACTTC
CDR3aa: CAIRAGTGQDEQYF

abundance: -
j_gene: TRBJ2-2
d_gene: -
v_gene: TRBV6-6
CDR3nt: TGTGCCAGCAGCAACACGCATCTGGGGGAGCTGTTTTTT
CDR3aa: CASSNTHLGELFF

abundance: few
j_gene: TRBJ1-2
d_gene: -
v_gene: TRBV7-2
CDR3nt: TGTGCCAGCAGCTTATCGGGGGGCGCTGGCTATGGCTACACCTTC
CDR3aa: CASSLSGGAGYGYTF

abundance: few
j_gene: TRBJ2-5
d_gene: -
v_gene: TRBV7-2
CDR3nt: TGTGCCAGCAGGCAAACCCCTATAGAGACCCAGTACTTC
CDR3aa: CASRQTPIETQYF

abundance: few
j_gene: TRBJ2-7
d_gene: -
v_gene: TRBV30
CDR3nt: TGTGCCTGGAGTGTACAGGGACCCGGCGAGCAGTACTTC
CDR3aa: CAWSVQGPGEQYF

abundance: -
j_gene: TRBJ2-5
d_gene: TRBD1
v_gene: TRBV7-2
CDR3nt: TGTGCCAGCAGCCGCGGACAGGCCCAAGAGACCCAGTACTTC
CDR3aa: CASSRGQAQETQYF

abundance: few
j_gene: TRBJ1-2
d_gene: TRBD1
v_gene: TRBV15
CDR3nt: TGTGCCACCAGCAGAGGGGACAGTAACTATGGCTACACCTTC
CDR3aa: CATSRGDSNYGYTF

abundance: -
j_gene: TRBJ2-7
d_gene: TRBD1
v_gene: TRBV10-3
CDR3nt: TGTGCCATCAGAGACAGGGCGGCCTCCTACGAGCAGTACTTC
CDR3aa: CAIRDRAASYEQYF

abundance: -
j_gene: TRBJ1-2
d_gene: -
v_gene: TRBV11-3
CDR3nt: TGTGCCAGCAGCTTGGGTCCGTTAACTAACTATGGCTACACCTTC
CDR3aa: CASSLGPLTNYGYTF

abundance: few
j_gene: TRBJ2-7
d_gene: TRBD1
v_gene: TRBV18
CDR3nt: TGTGCCAGCTCACCACCGAGGACAGGGCTGCCCTACGAGCAGTACTTC
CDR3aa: CASSPPRTGLPYEQYF